The entry below gives a single TCR beta chain sequence along with its context. Blood CD8+ and CD4+ T cells underwent high-throughput TCR beta sequencing. The multiple sclerosis controls comprised treatment-naive patients whose relapsing-remitting disease was stable or active. TEMRA cells were FACS-enriched, and CD8+ and CD4+ T cells were isolated negatively. The sample is drawn from a study of CD8 T cells in Susac syndrome. After extraction with the RNeasy kit, roughly 0.45 to 1 ug of the RNA was reverse transcribed using random hexamers. It was immunoSEQ multiplex PCR that amplified TCR beta CDR3 across 54 Vbeta and 13 Jbeta. One entry per CDR3 protein results from TCRdb running MiXCR on the immunoSEQ multiplex PCR reads. The table has just over 300,000 distinct CDR3 sequences, just over 90% seen once. The V segment lost 4 bases and the J segment 2 bases; nucleotides outside the gene matches: 5. Germline CDR1 SEHNR, CDR2 FQNEAQ (reference sequence). This CDR3 spans 16 amino acids.

Sequenced: CD4+ T cells from PBMCs. The J gene is TRBJ2-3, the V gene TRBV7-9; 11 bases map to TRBD2. This clonotype was sampled from a human donor with multiple sclerosis. CDR3 loop: CASSSHSGGATDTQYF. CDR3 nucleotide sequence: TGTGCCAGCAGCTCCCATAGCGGGGGGGCCACAGATACGCAGTATTTT.